Below are 14 T cell receptor beta chains sequenced from a single sample in a study of T cell changes during pregnancy in multiple sclerosis (dated by TCRdb to between 2017 and 2020). Library method: the immunoSEQ multiplex PCR assay. In its TCRdb copy, this immuneACCESS table keeps in-frame sequences only and misses some clones. Where compared with another copy, unresolved V genes explain less than half of these, and the others have no known cause. For this sample the table gives more than 25,000 clones, of which more than 80% were detected only once. Approximately 0.7% of the sample is in the top ten clones. Sample: CD4+ T cells from peripheral blood mononuclear cells, taken in the first trimester of pregnancy. The receptor set was obtained from a female donor with multiple sclerosis, enrolled in a pregnancy study.

The CDR3 coding sequence is TGCGCCAGCAGCCCCAGCGGGAACACTGAAGCTTTCTTT. This gives the protein CASSPSGNTEAFF. The chain links TRBV5-1 to TRBJ1-1; no definite D call. CDR3 length equals 13 residues. The V gene's germline CDR1 is SGHRS and CDR2 YFSETQ. V was trimmed by 4 bases and J by 1 base, leaving 8 bases between them.

This sequence joins TRBV4-1 and TRBJ2-5; the match to TRBD1 covers 8 bases. Trimming at V came to 3 bases and at J to 6 bases, leaving 9 bases not matched to a gene. CDR3 length: 15 amino acids. Germline V gives CDR1 MGHRA, CDR2 YSYEKL. CDR3 in DNA: TGCGCCAGCAGCCATGATCCCGGGACAGGAAAGACCCAGTACTTC. Its protein product is CASSHDPGTGKTQYF.

V usage is TRBV28 and J usage is TRBJ2-5; maybe TRBD1 (6 bases). The germline V gene has CDR1 MDHEN and CDR2 SYDVKM. The CDR3 covers 13 residues. V dropped 7 bases and J dropped 5 bases, with 14 bases sitting between them. The CDR3 sequence is CASTLRGTETQYF. CDR3 bases: TGTGCCAGCACCCTCAGGGGAACGGAGACCCAGTACTTC. Drawing the rest from reference TRBV28 and TRBJ2-5, the complete variable domain is DVKVTQSSRYLVKRTGEKVFLECVQDMDHENMFWYRQDPGLGLRLIYFSYDVKMKEKGDIPEGYSVSREKKERFSLILESASTNQTSMYLCASTLRGTETQYFGPGTRLLVL.

This chain connects TRBV5-5 to TRBJ1-3; 8 bases fit TRBD1. The V and J ends lost 1 base and 7 bases, in that order; junction bases with no gene match: 4. Germline assignment: CDR1 SGHKS and CDR2 YYEKEE (reference sequence). This CDR3 is built from 14 residues. CDR3 amino acids: CASSLLQGANTIYF. CDR3 DNA: TGTGCCAGCAGCTTGCTGCAGGGGGCGAACACCATATATTTT.

This rearrangement joins TRBV30 to TRBJ2-3, with a possible D match to TRBD2 (7 bases). The CDR3 runs to 15 residues. Trimming shortened V by 1 base and J by 4 bases, and 15 bases separated the two germline ends. CDR1 and CDR2 from the germline V gene are GTSNPN and SVGIG (reference sequence). CDR3 loop: CAWSEGGGRADTQYF. The CDR3 DNA reads as TGTGCCTGGAGTGAAGGCGGGGGCCGGGCAGATACGCAGTATTTT.

The V gene is TRBV6-1, the J gene TRBJ2-5, with TRBD1 matching over 8 bases. CDR3 length equals 16 residues. CDR1 is MNHNS, CDR2 SASEGT, per germline. V trimming: 4 bases; J trimming: 5 bases; junction bases outside the gene matches: 12. The CDR3 sequence: CASSGQGRFRGETQYF. CDR3 coding DNA: TGTGCCAGCAGTGGACAGGGGCGATTCCGGGGGGAGACCCAGTACTTC.

The chain couples TRBV19 to TRBJ1-2; TRBD1 matches 7 bases. The J segment lost 6 bases and the V segment lost 9 bases, leaving 10 bases of the junction unmatched. CDR1 LNHDA and CDR2 SQIVND come from the germline V gene (reference sequence). The CDR3 length is 13 residues. The CDR3 nucleotides read TGTGCCAGCCAGGGGGATTCGGTCGATGGCTACACCTTC. Translating gives CASQGDSVDGYTF. Full variable domain (rest looked up from reference TRBV19 and TRBJ1-2): DGGITQSPKYLFRKEGQNVTLSCEQNLNHDAMYWYRQDPGQGLRLIYYSQIVNDFQKGDIAEGYSVSREKKESFPLTVTSAQKNPTAFYLCASQGDSVDGYTFGSGTRLTVV.

The chain joins TRBV6-1 to TRBJ1-2; TRBD1 might be the D (6 bases). Per germline, CDR1 MNHNS and CDR2 SASEGT. The length of the CDR3 is 14 residues. The V end was cut by 6 bases, the J end by 2 bases, with 13 bases between. CDR3 bases: TGTGCCAGCAGCGGTGACAGGACAAACTATGGCTACACCTTC. Translating gives CASSGDRTNYGYTF.

The rearrangement links TRBV7-3 to TRBJ1-6; 7 bases are shared with TRBD1. Germline lookup yields CDR1 SGHTA and CDR2 FQGTGA. CDR3 length equals 15 residues. V lost 2 bases and J lost 5; bases outside the gene matches: 3. Written as DNA, the CDR3 is TGTGCCAGCAGCTTACAGGGGGGTAATAATTCACCCCTCCACTTT. Amino acid sequence: CASSLQGGNNSPLHF.

The chain combines TRBV5-6 with TRBJ1-2; TRBD1 matches 7 bases. V lost 0 bases, J lost 4 bases, and 6 bases stayed unmatched. This CDR3 contains 15 residues. The germline V gene has CDR1 SGHDT and CDR2 YYEEEE. The CDR3 DNA is TGTGCCAGCAGCTTGGCTAGGGGGCGAGGCTATGGCTACACCTTC. As protein: CASSLARGRGYGYTF.

This chain links TRBV18 with TRBJ2-5, with D possibly TRBD2 on 5 matching bases. This CDR3 region has 12 residues. The V end lost 5 bases, the J end lost 5 bases, and 9 bases lay between the germline ends. Germline CDR1 is KGHSH and CDR2 is LQKENI. Here the CDR3 DNA reads TGTGCCAGCTCAGGGAGCCGGGAGACCCAGTACTTC. Protein sequence: CASSGSRETQYF. The variable domain in full, completed from reference TRBV18 and TRBJ2-5, reads NAGVMQNPRHLVRRRGQEARLRCSPMKGHSHVYWYRQLPEEGLKFMVYLQKENIIDESGMPKERFSAEFPKEGPSILRIQQVVRGDSAAYFCASSGSRETQYFGPGTRLLVL.

V usage is TRBV27 and J usage is TRBJ2-7; TRBD1 is a possible D gene (6 bases). Trimming left V 6 bases short and J 3 bases short, with 18 bases between. The CDR3 runs 15 residues. Germline-derived CDR1 and CDR2 are MNHEY and SMNVEV (reference sequence). This chain's CDR3 is CASRGDRGRGYEQYF. The CDR3 DNA is TGTGCCAGCAGGGGGGATAGGGGCAGGGGCTACGAGCAGTACTTC.

This chain links TRBV30 with TRBJ2-7; TRBD1 agrees at 11 bases. V was clipped by 1 base and J by 4 bases; unmatched bases: 21. The V gene's germline CDR1 is GTSNPN and CDR2 SVGIG (reference sequence). The CDR3 spans 20 residues. For the CDR3, the DNA is TGTGCCTGGAGTGGCGGTTGGGGACAGGGGGTTGGTGGCCGTAGGTACGAGCAGTACTTC. Residues: CAWSGGWGQGVGGRRYEQYF.

This clone appeared once. This rearrangement joins TRBV18 to TRBJ2-5; D is unclear. The CDR3 is 13 amino acids. From germline, CDR1 is KGHSH and CDR2 LQKENI. With 0 bases removed from V and 5 bases from J, the gap between germline ends came to 7 bases. In DNA form, the CDR3 reads TGTGCCAGCTCACCACCTAGCTGGGAGACCCAGTACTTC. Its protein product is CASSPPSWETQYF.